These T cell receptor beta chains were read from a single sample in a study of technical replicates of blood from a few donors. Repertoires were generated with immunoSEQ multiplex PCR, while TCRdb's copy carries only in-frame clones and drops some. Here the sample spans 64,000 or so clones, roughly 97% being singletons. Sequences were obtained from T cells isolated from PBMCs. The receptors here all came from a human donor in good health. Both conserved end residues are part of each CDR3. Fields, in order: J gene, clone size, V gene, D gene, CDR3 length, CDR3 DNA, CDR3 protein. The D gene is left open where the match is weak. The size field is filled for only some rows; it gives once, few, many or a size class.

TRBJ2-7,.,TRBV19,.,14,TGTGCCAGTAGTATAGTCGCCAGGGTCTACGAGCAGTACTTC,CASSIVARVYEQYF
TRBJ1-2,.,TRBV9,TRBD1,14,TGTGCCAGCAGCGTAGGAGGGGGCGACTATGGCTACACCTTC,CASSVGGGDYGYTF
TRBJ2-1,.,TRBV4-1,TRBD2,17,TGCGCCAGCAGCCAAGATCATGTGACGGGGGGGCCTTGGGAGCAGTTCTTC,CASSQDHVTGGPWEQFF
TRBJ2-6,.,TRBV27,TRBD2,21,TGTGCCAGCAGTTCGTACCCGAGTACTAGCGGCGTTTCCTCTGGGGCCAACGTCCTGACTTTC,CASSSYPSTSGVSSGANVLTF
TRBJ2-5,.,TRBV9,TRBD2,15,TGTGCCAGCAGCGTAGGTAGGCGGGGGTTGGAGACCCAGTACTTC,CASSVGRRGLETQYF
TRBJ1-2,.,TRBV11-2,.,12,TGTGCCAGCAGCTTACGCCACAATGGCTACACCTTC,CASSLRHNGYTF
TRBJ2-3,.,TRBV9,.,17,TGTGCCAGCAGCGTAAGGTCCGGCGGGGGCGACACAGATACGCAGTATTTT,CASSVRSGGGDTDTQYF
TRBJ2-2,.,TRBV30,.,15,TGTGCCTGGATGGAGGGCAGCTCGAACACCGGGGAGCTGTTTTTT,CAWMEGSSNTGELFF
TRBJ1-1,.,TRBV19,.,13,TGTGCCAGTAGTATACGGTTGAACACTGAAGCTTTCTTT,CASSIRLNTEAFF
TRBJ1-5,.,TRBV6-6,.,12,TGTGCCAGCAGTTATTCGGATCAGCCCCAGCATTTT,CASSYSDQPQHF
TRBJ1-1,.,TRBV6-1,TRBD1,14,TGTGCCAGCAGTGCCCGGGACAGCCGAACTGAAGCTTTCTTT,CASSARDSRTEAFF
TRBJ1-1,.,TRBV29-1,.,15,TGCAGCGTTGAAGATCGATCGGGGGGAAGTTTAGTAGCTTTCTTT,CSVEDRSGGSLVAFF
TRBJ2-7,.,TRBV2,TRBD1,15,TGTGCCGGGGCTCTAGGGCAGGGGGAGAACTACGAGCAGTACTTC,CAGALGQGENYEQYF
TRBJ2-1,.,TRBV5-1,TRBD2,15,TGCGCCAGCAGCTCGGGACTAGCAGACTACAATGAGCAGTTCTTC,CASSSGLADYNEQFF
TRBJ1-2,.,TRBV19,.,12,TGTGCCAGTAGTCGGGGATCGAGCGGCTACACCTTC,CASSRGSSGYTF
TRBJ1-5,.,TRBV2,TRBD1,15,TGTGCCAGCAGTGAAGGTGGGACAGCACAGCCGCCCCAGCATTTT,CASSEGGTAQPPQHF
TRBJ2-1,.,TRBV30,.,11,TGTGCCTGGAGTCTGAGGTTTGAGCAGTTCTTC,CAWSLRFEQFF
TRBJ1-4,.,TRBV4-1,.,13,TGCGCCAGCAGCCAAGATCGGGTTGAAAAACTGTTTTTT,CASSQDRVEKLFF
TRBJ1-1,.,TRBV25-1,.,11,TGTGCCAGCAGGGTCCTCTATGAAGCTTTCTTT,CASRVLYEAFF
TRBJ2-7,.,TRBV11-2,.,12,TGTGCCAGCAGCTTACGCTCCTACGAGCAGTACTTC,CASSLRSYEQYF
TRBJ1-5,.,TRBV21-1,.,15,TGTGCCAGCAGCAATCGGGGGGAAGGCAATCAGCCCCAGCATTTT,CASSNRGEGNQPQHF
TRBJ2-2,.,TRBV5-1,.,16,TGCGCCAGTTACGACACCTTGGGTACTTACACCGGGGAGCTGTTTTTT,CASYDTLGTYTGELFF
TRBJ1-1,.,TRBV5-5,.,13,TGTGCCAGCAGCTTTACCAGAAACACTGAAGCTTTCTTT,CASSFTRNTEAFF
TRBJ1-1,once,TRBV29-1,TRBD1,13,TGCAGCGCCTCCACAGGGGTGAACACTGAAGCTTTCTTT,CSASTGVNTEAFF
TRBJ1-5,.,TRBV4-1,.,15,TGCGCCAGCAGCCAAGGACAGTTTAGCAATCAGCCCCAGCATTTT,CASSQGQFSNQPQHF
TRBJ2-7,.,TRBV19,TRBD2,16,TGTGCCAGTAGTATTGGGACTAGCGGGATATCGTACGAGCAGTACTTC,CASSIGTSGISYEQYF
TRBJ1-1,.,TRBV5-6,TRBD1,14,TGTGCCAGCAGCTCTGGGACAGGGGGCACTGAAGCTTTCTTT,CASSSGTGGTEAFF
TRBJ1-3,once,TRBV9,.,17,TGTGCCAGCAGCGGTGGCGAACAGTGGGCAATCGGAAACACCATATATTTT,CASSGGEQWAIGNTIYF
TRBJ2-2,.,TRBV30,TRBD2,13,TGTGCCTGGTCCCGGACTAGCCCCGGGGAGCTGTTTTTT,CAWSRTSPGELFF
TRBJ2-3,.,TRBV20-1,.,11,TGCAGTGCTAGAGATCGAGATACGCAGTATTTT,CSARDRDTQYF
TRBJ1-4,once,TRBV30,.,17,TGTGCCTGGAGATCGGCCGGGAAGGGGGGGACTAATGAAAAACTGTTTTTT,CAWRSAGKGGTNEKLFF
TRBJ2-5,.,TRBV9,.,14,TGTGCCAGCAGCGTAGGAAGGGGGTTAGAGACCCAGTACTTC,CASSVGRGLETQYF
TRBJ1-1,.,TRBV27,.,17,TGTGCCAGCAGTTCCGGACAACCAAGCCGGATGAACACTGAAGCTTTCTTT,CASSSGQPSRMNTEAFF
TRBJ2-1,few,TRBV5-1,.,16,TGCGCCAGCAGCTTACAGGGCGGGAGCTCCTACAATGAGCAGTTCTTC,CASSLQGGSSYNEQFF
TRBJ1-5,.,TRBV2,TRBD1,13,TGTGCCAGCCGGGACAGGGTCGGTCAGCCCCAGCATTTT,CASRDRVGQPQHF
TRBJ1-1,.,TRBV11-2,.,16,TGTGCCAGCAGGTATCATTCGGGATCTTTGAACACTGAAGCTTTCTTT,CASRYHSGSLNTEAFF
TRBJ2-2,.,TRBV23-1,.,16,TGCGCCAGCAGTCAATCGCACAGGTTGAACACCGGGGAGCTGTTTTTT,CASSQSHRLNTGELFF